These 14 T cell receptor beta chains share one sample of origin, sequenced in a study of HIV-infected patients and healthy controls. Alpha and beta constant-region primers primed reverse transcription of around 540 ng RNA. Separate chain-specific third strand synthesis with multiplexing indices produced the alpha and beta libraries. TCRdb re-called the 5' RACE reads through MiXCR, storing one row per CDR3 protein. The table shows some 9,600 distinct CDR3 sequences, with over 9.5% occurring only once. Whole blood was used without fractionation, so all unsorted peripheral T cells were included. The specimen was blood, collected before antiretroviral therapy. Source of these receptors: an adult with HIV infection.

This clonotype was detected many times. This chain links TRBV12-3 or TRBV12-4 with TRBJ1-3; the match to TRBD1 covers 8 bases. V was pared by 8 bases and J by 0 bases, with 6 bases of the junction left unmatched. The CDR3 loop spans 15 amino acids. CDR3 sequence (DNA): TGTGCCAGCCGTTCAGGGGGCAGCTCTGGAAACACCATATATTTT. Protein sequence: CASRSGGSSGNTIYF.

This clonotype was found many times. The chain recombines TRBV7-2 with TRBJ2-7; 8 bases are a match to TRBD1. After removal of 3 bases from V and 1 base from J, the junction contained 5 bases not matched to a gene. The germline V gene has CDR1 SGHTA and CDR2 FQGNSA. CDR3 length: 15 residues. The CDR3 sequence: CASSFNRGKSYEQYF. For the CDR3, the DNA is TGTGCCAGCAGCTTTAACAGGGGGAAATCCTACGAGCAGTACTTC.

This clonotype was counted ten times or more. The J gene is TRBJ2-6, the V gene TRBV7-8; D possibly uses TRBD1 or TRBD2 (6 bases each). Germline assignment: CDR1 SGHVS and CDR2 FQNEAQ. There are 17 residues in the CDR3. The ends were cut back, 4 bases at V and 4 bases at J, with 17 bases in the middle. Written as DNA, the CDR3 is TGTGCCAGCAGCTCATCGTGGGGGGCTGCAGGGGCCAACGTCCTGACTTTC. The encoded protein is CASSSSWGAAGANVLTF.

In this sample, this clonotype turned up many times. This chain connects TRBV19 to TRBJ2-1, with D possibly being TRBD1 or TRBD2 (5 bases each). Germline values: CDR1 LNHDA, CDR2 SQIVND (reference sequence). With 5 bases removed from V and 9 bases from J, the gap between germline ends came to 8 bases. This CDR3 contains 11 residues. The CDR3 loop reads CASSPGLEQFF. Here the CDR3 DNA reads TGTGCCAGTAGTCCGGGGCTTGAGCAGTTCTTC.

The sample holds many counts of this clonotype. The chain recombines TRBV6-2 or TRBV6-3 with TRBJ1-5; D not certain. CDR1 MNHEY and CDR2 SVGEGT come from the germline V gene. With 5 bases removed from V and 4 bases from J, the gap between germline ends came to 6 bases. The CDR3 totals 12 residues. DNA of the CDR3: TGTGCCAGCAGTCCGCCAAATCAGCCCCAGCATTTT. Translating it yields CASSPPNQPQHF.

J is TRBJ2-1 and V is TRBV5-1; TRBD2 aligns across 14 bases. The germline gives CDR1 SGHRS, CDR2 YFSETQ. J was trimmed by 2 bases and V by 4 bases; bases with no gene match: 5. The CDR3 contains 17 residues. In nucleotides, the CDR3 is TGCGCCAGCAGCCCACGACTAGCGGGGGGGCCCTACAATGAGCAGTTCTTC. Its protein product is CASSPRLAGGPYNEQFF.

This clonotype appeared many times. The J gene is TRBJ2-4, the V gene TRBV19, with 8 bases lining up with TRBD1. The ends lost 3 bases at V and 1 base at J; junction bases unmatched: 5. The CDR3 contains 16 residues. Germline V gene data show CDR1 as LNHDA and CDR2 as SQIVND (reference sequence). The CDR3: CASSIGTGPAKNIQYF. CDR3 DNA sequence: TGTGCCAGTAGTATTGGGACAGGCCCGGCCAAAAACATTCAGTACTTC.

This clonotype was counted at least ten times. The V and J genes are TRBV20-1 and TRBJ2-3, with D unresolved. CDR1 is DFQATT and CDR2 is SNEGSKA in the germline V gene (reference sequence). The CDR3 loop spans 11 amino acids. Trimming left V 8 bases short and J 9 bases short, with 15 bases between. CDR3 residues: CSPHQASTQYF. The DNA of the CDR3 is TGCAGTCCACATCAGGCCTCCACGCAGTATTTT.

This clonotype was observed at least ten times. The chain has TRBV9 and TRBJ1-6; D perhaps matches TRBD1 (5 bases). Germline V gene data show CDR1 as SGDLS and CDR2 as YYNGEE. Trimming left V 4 bases short and J 8 bases short, with 16 bases between. The CDR3 is made up of 15 amino acids. The CDR3, as DNA: TGTGCCAGCAGCCCCCGGGACGGAAGACATTCACCCCTCCACTTT. This codes for CASSPRDGRHSPLHF.

This clonotype rates as medium-sized. This rearrangement joins TRBV20-1 to TRBJ1-5; D is perhaps TRBD1 (5 bases). The CDR3 extends over 17 amino acids. CDR1 and CDR2 from the germline V gene are DFQATT and SNEGSKA (reference sequence). The germline V and J ends were trimmed by 5 bases and 0 bases, with 20 bases remaining between them. The CDR3 nucleotides read TGCAGTGCTCGGGACCATTCAAAGCGTTATAGCAATCAGCCCCAGCATTTT. Amino acid sequence: CSARDHSKRYSNQPQHF.

This clonotype was observed many times. The chain links TRBV11-2 to TRBJ2-5; 7 bases line up with TRBD1. The CDR3 is 13 residues long. The V and J ends lost 5 bases and 4 bases, in that order; junction bases with no gene match: 4. Germline values: CDR1 SGHAT, CDR2 FQNNGV. CDR3 in DNA: TGTGCCAGCAGCCTGACAGGGAGAGAGACCCAGTACTTC. Amino acids: CASSLTGRETQYF.

Turning to this clonotype: A much larger clone lies one base from this, so it may be a read error. The CDR3 DNA follows: TGTGCCAGCAGTCCGAACCTCAATCAGCCCCAGCATTTT. Encoded protein: CASSPNLNQPQHF. This chain joins TRBV27 and TRBJ1-5; D unclear. The CDR3 spans 13 residues. V dropped 5 bases and J dropped 3 bases, with 8 bases sitting between them. Germline V gene data show CDR1 as MNHEY and CDR2 as SMNVEV (reference sequence).

This clonotype was recorded at least ten times. This rearrangement joins TRBV6-2 or TRBV6-3 to TRBJ2-7; D is uncertain. In germline, CDR1 is MNHEY, CDR2 SVGEGT. V dropped 6 bases and J dropped 3 bases, with 12 bases sitting between them. CDR3 length: 13 residues. The CDR3 DNA is TGTGCCAGCAGGCGGCCGAATATCTACGAGCAGTACTTC. Amino acids: CASRRPNIYEQYF.

This clonotype was counted only a few times. J is TRBJ2-7 and V is TRBV6-6; 8 nucleotides align to TRBD1. The CDR3 is made up of 14 amino acids. Germline trimming cut 5 bases from V and 4 bases from J; bases unmatched to any gene: 7. From germline, CDR1 is MNHNY and CDR2 SVGAGI (reference sequence). The CDR3 reads CASSLRQGSYEQYF. In DNA, the CDR3 is TGTGCCAGCAGTCTCCGACAGGGGTCTTACGAGCAGTACTTC.